The source of this T cell receptor beta chain is a study of CD8 T cells in Susac syndrome. Trimming stripped 3 bases from V and 1 base from J, with 9 bases between. Germline V gene data show CDR1 as DFQATT and CDR2 as SNEGSKA (reference sequence). This CDR3 is built from 13 residues. RNA amounts of about 0.5 to 1 ug underwent reverse transcription with random hexamers. Amplification of TCR beta CDR3 was carried out by immunoSEQ multiplex PCR, which covered 54 Vbeta and 13 Jbeta segments. TCRdb used MiXCR to reprocess the immunoSEQ multiplex PCR reads, holding one entry per CDR3 protein. This sample has about 120,000 distinct CDR3 sequences; about 92% occur once, and the top ten carry 0.093%.

This chain links TRBV20-1 with TRBJ2-5; no definite D call. This TCR derives from a human donor with multiple sclerosis. The material sequenced was CD4+ T cells from PBMCs. The CDR3 is CSASRTTQETQYF. Here the CDR3 DNA reads TGCAGTGCTAGCCGTACTACCCAAGAGACCCAGTACTTC.